The 23 T cell receptor beta chains in this list originate from one sample, sequenced in a study of blood T cell repertoires in COVID-19. Produced via immunoSEQ multiplex PCR; TCRdb's table is partial and in-frame only. The sample contains approximately 50,000 clones, more than 70% of which appear only once. Specimen: peripheral blood. These receptors were collected from a human donor in a cohort sampled during active COVID-19.

The J gene is TRBJ2-5, the V gene TRBV7-2; 12 nucleotides line up with TRBD1. The CDR3 is 16 residues long. The germline gives CDR1 SGHTA, CDR2 FQGNSA. J was trimmed by 5 bases and V by 4 bases; bases with no gene match: 8. CDR3 sequence: CASSSTGTGGWETQYF. CDR3 in DNA: TGTGCCAGCAGCTCGACCGGGACAGGGGGCTGGGAGACCCAGTACTTC.

Notes on this clone: Other nucleotide sequences from this sample produce the same CDR3. CDR3: CASSLSGTTNEKLFF. In nucleotides, the CDR3 is TGTGCCAGCAGCTTGTCCGGGACAACTAATGAAAAACTGTTTTTT. The chain joins TRBV11-2 to TRBJ1-4; D is unclear. This CDR3 region has 15 residues. The germline V and J ends were trimmed by 3 bases and 0 bases, with 8 bases remaining between them. In germline, CDR1 is SGHAT, CDR2 FQNNGV.

CDR3 in DNA: TGTGCCAGCAGCTTAGTACAGGGATATGGCTACACCTTC. Protein product: CASSLVQGYGYTF. V usage is TRBV7-8 and J usage is TRBJ1-2; a possible D gene is TRBD1 (6 bases). The CDR3 contains 13 residues. The germline CDR1 and CDR2 sequences are SGHVS and FQNEAQ. The V gene lost 1 base and the J gene lost 5 bases, with 8 bases spanning the gap.

This clone came up once. The rearrangement uses TRBV19 and TRBJ1-3, with D possibly matching TRBD1 (5 bases). The length of the CDR3 is 14 residues. Trimming removed 5 bases at V and 4 bases at J, with 12 bases between. Germline V CDR1 and CDR2: LNHDA, SQIVND (reference sequence). The CDR3: CASSLATAGNTIYF. CDR3 coding DNA: TGTGCCAGTAGTCTGGCGACAGCCGGAAACACCATATATTTT. Full variable domain (rest looked up from reference TRBV19 and TRBJ1-3): DGGITQSPKYLFRKEGQNVTLSCEQNLNHDAMYWYRQDPGQGLRLIYYSQIVNDFQKGDIAEGYSVSREKKESFPLTVTSAQKNPTAFYLCASSLATAGNTIYFGEGSWLTVV.

The genes are TRBV9 and TRBJ1-1; the D is unclear. Trimming cost V 1 base and J 0 bases, with 7 bases left between them. The germline gives CDR1 SGDLS, CDR2 YYNGEE. This CDR3 has 14 amino acids. DNA of the CDR3: TGTGCCAGCAGCGTACAACAGATGAACACTGAAGCTTTCTTT. This codes for CASSVQQMNTEAFF. The entire variable domain, with the rest obtained from reference TRBV9 and TRBJ1-1, is as follows: DSGVTQTPKHLITATGQRVTLRCSPRSGDLSVYWYQQSLDQGLQFLIQYYNGEERAKGNILERFSAQQFPDLHSELNLSSLELGDSALYFCASSVQQMNTEAFFGQGTRLTVV.

V is TRBV5-1 and J is TRBJ2-3; possible D gene TRBD1, 5 bases. The V end lost 3 bases, the J end lost 3 bases, and 14 bases lay between the germline ends. CDR3 length: 15 residues. Germline CDR1 reads SGHRS; CDR2 reads YFSETQ. CDR3 sequence: CASSWQSRVTDTQYF. The CDR3 DNA reads as TGCGCCAGCAGCTGGCAAAGCAGGGTGACAGATACGCAGTATTTT.

This clone was seen just once. V is TRBV5-6 and J is TRBJ1-3; the D is unclear. This CDR3 is built from 13 residues. The germline CDR1 and CDR2 sequences are SGHDT and YYEEEE. The V and J ends lost 4 bases and 1 base respectively, with 6 bases between them. The CDR3 here is CASSLQSGNTIYF. The CDR3 nucleotides read TGTGCCAGCAGCCTGCAGTCTGGAAACACCATATATTTT.

This clone has just one count. CDR3 in amino acids: CASSLLVETAHEKLFF. The CDR3 DNA reads as TGTGCCAGCAGTTTACTGGTTGAGACAGCCCATGAAAAACTGTTTTTT. The V and J genes are TRBV28 and TRBJ1-4, with D perhaps TRBD1 (5 bases). Germline assignment: CDR1 MDHEN and CDR2 SYDVKM. The CDR3 is 16 amino acids. Trimming took 2 bases from V and 6 from J, leaving 16 bases between them.

The gene calls are TRBV29-1 and TRBJ2-5, with TRBD2 matching over 7 bases. After removal of 7 bases from V and 3 bases from J, the junction contained 5 bases not matched to a gene. The CDR3 length is 12 residues. Per germline, CDR1 SQVTM and CDR2 ANQGSEA. The CDR3 is CSGAGRKETQYF. CDR3 nucleotide sequence: TGCAGCGGGGCCGGGAGGAAAGAGACCCAGTACTTC.

The rearrangement uses TRBV2 and TRBJ1-5; 7 bases fit TRBD1. The germline gives CDR1 SNHLY, CDR2 FYNNEI. V lost 5 bases, J lost 4 bases, and 5 bases stayed unmatched. The CDR3 contains 14 residues. CDR3 nucleotides: TGTGCCAGCAGTACAGGGGCTACTAATCAGCCCCAGCATTTT. Its translation: CASSTGATNQPQHF.

This chain uses TRBV3-1 (or the pseudogene TRBV3-2) with TRBJ2-1; 7 nucleotides agree with TRBD2. Germline V gene lookup returns CDR1 LGHDT and CDR2 YNNKEL (reference sequence). V lost 4 bases, J lost 0 bases, and 9 bases stayed unmatched. CDR3 length: 17 amino acids. In nucleotides, the CDR3 is TGTGCCAGCAGCCCCAGAGGCAGCGGGGCCTCCTACAATGAGCAGTTCTTC. This codes for CASSPRGSGASYNEQFF.

The chain is built from TRBV7-2 and TRBJ2-7; 7 nucleotides align to TRBD1. CDR1 is SGHTA and CDR2 is FQGNSA in the germline V gene. The CDR3 is 15 amino acids. The junction had 14 bases not matched to a gene; V was cut back by 5 bases and J by 7 bases. The CDR3 bases are TGTGCCAGCAGCCTTGACAGGGCCCGGGTGGGGGAGCAGTACTTC. Its protein product is CASSLDRARVGEQYF.

The chain combines TRBV7-8 with TRBJ2-7, with a possible D match to TRBD1 (5 bases). The CDR3 loop spans 15 amino acids. The V and J ends lost 5 bases and 2 bases respectively, with 16 bases between them. Germline CDR1 is SGHVS and CDR2 is FQNEAQ. CDR3 region: CASSAPPDSTYEQYF. Here the CDR3 DNA reads TGTGCCAGCAGCGCCCCCCCCGACAGTACCTACGAGCAGTACTTC.

CDR3 sequence: CASSLNERTEAFF. Here the CDR3 DNA reads TGCGCCAGCAGCCTGAATGAGAGAACTGAAGCTTTCTTT. V gene TRBV5-1 combines with J gene TRBJ1-1; no firm D call. Deletions cut 4 bases from V and 5 bases from J, with 12 bases between. Germline V gives CDR1 SGHRS, CDR2 YFSETQ. This CDR3 has 13 amino acids.

The gene calls are TRBV30 and TRBJ2-1; maybe TRBD1 (6 bases). Looked up from germline, CDR1 is GTSNPN and CDR2 is SVGIG (reference sequence). This CDR3 has 14 residues. The V end lost 0 bases, the J end lost 10 bases, and 16 bases lay between the germline ends. The CDR3 loop is CAWSVLGVGAEQFF. As DNA, the CDR3 is TGTGCCTGGAGTGTCTTAGGAGTGGGGGCAGAGCAGTTCTTC.

The chain is built from TRBV15 and TRBJ2-7, with TRBD1 matching over 11 bases. CDR1 and CDR2 from the germline V gene are LNHNV and YYDKDF (reference sequence). This CDR3 contains 15 residues. Losses at the gene ends were 3 bases for V and 5 bases for J; bases not matched to a gene: 6. The CDR3 coding sequence is TGTGCCACCAGCAGGACGGGGACAGGGGGGAACGAGCAGTACTTC. Protein product: CATSRTGTGGNEQYF. The complete variable domain, with remaining parts taken from reference TRBV15 and TRBJ2-7, reads DAMVIQNPRYQVTQFGKPVTLSCSQTLNHNVMYWYQQKSSQAPKLLFHYYDKDFNNEADTPDNFQSRRPNTSFCFLDIRSPGLGDTAMYLCATSRTGTGGNEQYFGPGTRLTVT.

This clone is a singleton in its sample. The chain joins TRBV12-3 or TRBV12-4 to TRBJ2-1; D may be TRBD2 (6 bases). The CDR3 totals 12 residues. The germline V and J ends were trimmed by 7 bases and 9 bases, with 13 bases remaining between them. In nucleotides, the CDR3 is TGTGCCAGCAAAATGGACGGGAGTGAGCAGTTCTTC. Translated, it gives CASKMDGSEQFF.

The V and J genes are TRBV3-1 (or the pseudogene TRBV3-2) and TRBJ2-2; TRBD1 might be the D (5 bases). V was clipped by 4 bases and J by 0 bases, with 6 bases between them. Looked up from germline, CDR1 is LGHDT and CDR2 is YNNKEL (reference sequence). The CDR3 sequence is 14 residues long. The CDR3 region is CASSPTANTGELFF. The CDR3 DNA follows: TGTGCCAGCAGCCCGACAGCGAACACCGGGGAGCTGTTTTTT.

The table lists this clone with a count of one. The gene calls are TRBV5-4 and TRBJ1-2; unclear D gene. CDR3 size: 13 residues. Trimming shortened V by 0 bases and J by 8 bases, and 11 bases separated the two germline ends. Germline values: CDR1 SGHNT, CDR2 YYREEE (reference sequence). CDR3 nucleotides: TGTGCCAGCAGCTTGGCGCAGGCAATCGGCTACACCTTC. Its protein product is CASSLAQAIGYTF.

The chain links TRBV6-5 to TRBJ1-5; possibly TRBD1 for D (5 bases). This CDR3 region has 13 residues. Per germline, CDR1 MNHEY and CDR2 SVGAGI. Trimming stripped 11 bases from V and 1 base from J, with 12 bases between. CDR3: CAGNRGSNQPQHF. The CDR3 DNA reads TGTGCCGGTAACCGGGGGAGCAATCAGCCCCAGCATTTT.

This chain links TRBV11-3 with TRBJ2-3; 14 nucleotides align to TRBD2. Trimming took 5 bases from V and 4 from J; bases not matched to a gene: 2. The CDR3 is 15 residues long. Per the germline V gene, CDR1 is SGHNT and CDR2 is YENEEA. The CDR3 region has the DNA TGTGCCAGCAGCCCGACTAGCGGGAGGGCAGATACGCAGTATTTT. It yields the protein CASSPTSGRADTQYF.

This clone was detected a few times. The rearrangement uses TRBV5-1 and TRBJ1-2; 9 bases match TRBD1. CDR1 SGHRS and CDR2 YFSETQ come from the germline V gene. The trim removed 1 base at V and 5 bases at J, leaving 6 bases unmatched. The CDR3 totals 15 residues. For the CDR3, the DNA is TGCGCCAGCAGCTTGATCTGGACAGGGGAGTATGGCTACACCTTC. The encoded protein is CASSLIWTGEYGYTF.

This rearrangement joins TRBV18 to TRBJ2-1; 9 nucleotides match TRBD1. Trimming removed 5 bases from V and 9 bases from J; junction bases left unmatched: 8. This CDR3 region has 14 residues. Germline CDR1 reads KGHSH; CDR2 reads LQKENI. The DNA of the CDR3 is TGTGCCAGCTCAAGGACAGGGGAGGTCGGTGAGCAGTTCTTC. Residues: CASSRTGEVGEQFF.